This TCR beta chain was captured in a study of cytomegalovirus exposure and HLA in healthy donors. Study results and limitations: According to reports, the classifier identified cytomegalovirus status with high specificity and sensitivity.

Generated by immunoSEQ multiplex PCR, the TCRdb table keeps only in-frame clones and is missing some. Among about 120,000 clones listed, over 75% were seen once. Comments on this clone: No antigen is known for it.

The CDR3 is 16 residues long. V lost 8 bases and J lost 0, with 17 bases in between. Germline V gives CDR1 MGHDK, CDR2 SYGVNS. The receptor was isolated from a woman in her 30s in good health and CMV-seronegative. The sample taken for sequencing was PBMCs. The gene calls are TRBV25-1 and TRBJ2-1; TRBD1 is a possible D gene (5 bases). The CDR3 nucleotides read TGTGCCAGCTCCGCCAAGGGGTCCTACTCCTACAATGAGCAGTTCTTC. Its protein is CASSAKGSYSYNEQFF.